Below, one T cell receptor beta chain is given with its context. The antigen remains undetermined. TCRdb's copy holds only in-frame clones and misses some; the assay was immunoSEQ multiplex PCR. The table lists about 7,300 clones, about 94% of them singletons, with around 0.5% in the top ten. Deliveries were elective term cesareans at roughly 35-41 weeks, with no labor or membrane rupture. This specimen belongs to a study of naive CD8 T cells in extremely preterm neonates. Findings of the study overall: Preterm infants showed shorter CDR3s, fewer N additions and less trimming than older groups. Compared with all age groups, preterm neonates showed less repertoire richness.

Germline CDR1 and CDR2: LGHNT and FRNRAP. The CDR3 is 14 residues long. V dropped 2 bases and J dropped 0 bases, with 4 bases sitting between them. The sequence came from a newborn in good health. The chain links TRBV12-5 to TRBJ1-4; D gene ambiguous. Material for sequencing was naive CD8+ T cells from cord blood. CDR3 nucleotides: TGTGCTAGTGGTTTGACAGCAACTAATGAAAAACTGTTTTTT. The encoded protein is CASGLTATNEKLFF.